What follows is one T cell receptor (beta chain) and its context. With a much larger clone just one base away, this may be a read error. These data are taken from a study of molecular identifiers for immune sequencing clone quantification. Study details: Replicate RNA came from roughly 18,000 or 92,000 naive CD8 cells and was split five ways, and four parts were sequenced.

Via MiXCR, TCRdb re-called the PCR reads, giving one row per CDR3 protein. The sample holds some 680,000 distinct CDR3 sequences; approximately 24% are singletons and the top ten take about 0.78%. The TCR originated in a human donor in good health. Some libraries in this study had Jurkat cell RNA spiked in. The sample consisted of naive CD8+ T cells from blood, with Jurkat cell RNA spiked in. Subset indicated: FACS-sorted CD8+CD4-CCR7+CD45RA+ naive T cells.

This chain's CDR3 is CASSRAVVSYEQYF. For the CDR3, the DNA is TGTGCCAGCAGCCGAGCGGTCGTCTCCTACGAGCAGTACTTC. The chain carries TRBV7-6 and TRBJ2-7, with D tentatively TRBD2 (5 bases). CDR3 size: 14 residues. Germline CDR1 SGHVS, CDR2 FNYEAQ. V lost 5 bases and J lost 0, with 11 bases in between.